The sequence of this T cell receptor beta chain was determined in a study of T cell responses to AZD1222 COVID-19 vaccine. Study outcomes and limitations: Baseline serostatus was positive in only six AZD1222 recipients. It should be noted that donors were predominantly white British and more often female, and clonal diversity was possibly underestimated.

The CDR3 spans 16 residues. V lost 4 bases and J 6 bases, leaving 22 bases between the germline ends. The germline gives CDR1 SGHRS, CDR2 YFSETQ. As to this clone: Its antigen is not known.

The data were produced by immunoSEQ multiplex PCR, yet TCRdb's version contains in-frame clones alone and is incomplete. Of about 110,000 clones listed, roughly 85% are singletons. The receptor's source is an adult in good health. This chain uses TRBV5-1 with TRBJ2-5; D might be TRBD2 (6 bases). This material consisted of peripheral blood, taken on day 0 of AZD1222 vaccination. CDR3 DNA sequence: TGCGCCAGCAGCCCTACAGGAGGGGTGGAGAGTAAGACCCAGTACTTC. This codes for CASSPTGGVESKTQYF.